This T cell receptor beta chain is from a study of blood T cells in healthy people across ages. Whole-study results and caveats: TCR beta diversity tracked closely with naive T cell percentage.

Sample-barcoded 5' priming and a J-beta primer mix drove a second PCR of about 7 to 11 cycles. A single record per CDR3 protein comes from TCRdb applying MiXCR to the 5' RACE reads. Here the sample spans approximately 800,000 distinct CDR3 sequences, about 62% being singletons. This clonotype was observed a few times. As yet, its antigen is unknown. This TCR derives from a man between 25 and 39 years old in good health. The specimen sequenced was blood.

The CDR3 sequence is CASSLARQGKGNIQYF. Here the CDR3 DNA reads TGTGCCAGCAGCTTAGCCCGACAGGGCAAAGGAAACATTCAGTACTTC. The rearrangement uses TRBV13 and TRBJ2-4; 7 positions match TRBD1. After removal of 1 base from V and 6 bases from J, the junction contained 9 bases not matched to a gene. Per the germline V gene, CDR1 is PRHDT and CDR2 is FYEKMQ (reference sequence). This CDR3 has 16 residues.